The 14 T cell receptor beta chains presented below share a single source sample, sequenced in a study of blood T cell repertoires in COVID-19. Using immunoSEQ multiplex PCR, the repertoire was profiled, and TCRdb retains in-frame clones only, with some absent. The sample includes 200,000 or so clones, around 85% of them seen just once. The sequenced sample consisted of peripheral blood. The receptors come from a man between 65 and 79 years old with active or convalescent COVID-19.

The chain recombines TRBV5-1 with TRBJ1-1; weak D call: TRBD1 (5 bases). Deletions cut 5 bases from V and 1 base from J, with 12 bases between. CDR1 is SGHRS, CDR2 YFSETQ, per germline. The CDR3 covers 14 residues. CDR3 nucleotide sequence: TGCGCCAGCAGGAACAGGTTTAAGAACACTGAAGCTTTCTTT. It codes for CASRNRFKNTEAFF.

The rearrangement uses TRBV7-9 and TRBJ1-4; 7 positions agree with TRBD1. CDR3 size: 15 residues. Trimming took 0 bases from V and 5 from J; bases not matched to a gene: 3. CDR1 is SEHNR, CDR2 FQNEAQ, per germline (reference sequence). DNA of the CDR3: TGTGCCAGCAGCTTAGCGACAGGGTACAATGAAAAACTGTTTTTT. Amino acids: CASSLATGYNEKLFF.

The chain carries TRBV2 and TRBJ2-7; 13 bases align to TRBD2. Trimming took 7 bases from V and 7 from J; bases not matched to a gene: 10. There are 15 residues in the CDR3. Germline CDR1 is SNHLY and CDR2 is FYNNEI. The CDR3 coding sequence is TGTGCCAGCAATACCGGACTAGCGGGAGCAGGGGAGCAGTACTTC. Protein: CASNTGLAGAGEQYF.

The chain couples TRBV6-5 to TRBJ2-1; D ambiguous. Trimming removed 6 bases at V and 0 bases at J, with 12 bases between. In germline, CDR1 is MNHEY, CDR2 SVGAGI. CDR3 length equals 15 residues. CDR3 nucleotides: TGTGCCAGCAGCCAATATGTTAGCTCCTACAATGAGCAGTTCTTC. It codes for CASSQYVSSYNEQFF.

V gene TRBV29-1 combines with J gene TRBJ2-2; the match to TRBD1 covers 12 bases. Germline V gene data show CDR1 as SQVTM and CDR2 as ANQGSEA. This CDR3 comprises 15 residues. With 5 bases clipped from V and 7 bases from J, the junction kept 8 bases outside the gene matches. Here the CDR3 reads CSVQGTGGASGELFF. As DNA, the CDR3 is TGCAGCGTTCAAGGGACAGGGGGCGCAAGCGGGGAGCTGTTTTTT.

This clone appeared a few times. The chain is built from TRBV7-2 and TRBJ2-1, with 7 bases identical to TRBD2. In germline, CDR1 is SGHTA, CDR2 FQGNSA. The CDR3 runs 15 residues. V lost 1 base and J lost 9; bases outside the gene matches: 9. The CDR3 nucleotides read TGTGCCAGCAGCTTAGGGAGCGGGGAAGGACGTGAGCAGTTCTTC. Translation: CASSLGSGEGREQFF.

The V call is TRBV19, the J call TRBJ2-7; D might be TRBD1 (6 bases). With 4 bases removed from V and 3 bases from J, the gap between germline ends came to 16 bases. The CDR3 extends over 15 amino acids. Germline CDR1 is LNHDA and CDR2 is SQIVND (reference sequence). As DNA, the CDR3 is TGTGCCAGTAGTAATGGCGGACAGAGCCTCTACGAGCAGTACTTC. Translated, it gives CASSNGGQSLYEQYF.

V is TRBV29-1 and J is TRBJ1-1; D is uncertain. V lost 8 bases, J lost 6 bases, and 16 bases lay in between. CDR1 SQVTM and CDR2 ANQGSEA come from the germline V gene. This CDR3 has 12 residues. CDR3 DNA: TGCAGCACCCAAAGGACTGTGGCTGAAGCTTTCTTT. Protein product: CSTQRTVAEAFF.

This chain links TRBV10-3 with TRBJ1-5, with 12 bases aligning to TRBD1. The CDR3 is made up of 17 amino acids. V lost 10 bases, J lost 0 bases, and 10 bases stayed unmatched. The V gene's germline CDR1 is ENHRY and CDR2 SYGVKD. CDR3 in DNA: TGTGCCACGCGGGGGACAGGGGGCGCGGGTAGCAATCAGCCCCAGCATTTT. Its translation is CATRGTGGAGSNQPQHF.

This clone was recorded only once. The chain links TRBV15 to TRBJ2-1; 9 bases are shared with TRBD2. The CDR3 sequence is 12 residues long. With V trimmed by 2 bases and J by 10 bases, 0 bases remained unmatched. Germline V CDR1 and CDR2: LNHNV, YYDKDF (reference sequence). The CDR3 reads CATSRLAGEQFF. The CDR3 DNA sequence: TGTGCCACCAGCAGACTAGCGGGGGAGCAGTTCTTC.

The chain has TRBV6-6 and TRBJ2-1; 8 nucleotides agree with TRBD2. Germline V gives CDR1 MNHNY, CDR2 SVGAGI (reference sequence). Trimming cost V 4 bases and J 6 bases; bases outside gene matches: 2. The CDR3 spans 13 residues. The CDR3 here is CASSLGLVNEQFF. The CDR3 region has the DNA TGTGCCAGCAGTTTGGGACTAGTCAATGAGCAGTTCTTC.

The chain recombines TRBV6-5 with TRBJ1-4; D is uncertain. CDR3 length: 13 residues. Germline CDR1 MNHEY, CDR2 SVGAGI. With 5 bases removed from V and 8 bases from J, the gap between germline ends came to 12 bases. CDR3 bases: TGTGCCAGCAGTCTTGCACAGTTGGAAAAACTGTTTTTT. Translating gives CASSLAQLEKLFF.

The V and J genes are TRBV7-2 and TRBJ2-7; TRBD2 matches at 9 bases. Trimming took 1 base from V and 6 from J; bases not matched to a gene: 7. This CDR3 has 15 amino acids. The germline V gene has CDR1 SGHTA and CDR2 FQGNSA. The CDR3 sequence: CASSLVTTSGTEQYF. The CDR3 nucleotides read TGTGCCAGCAGCTTAGTTACGACTAGCGGAACCGAGCAGTACTTC.

The chain couples TRBV21-1 to TRBJ2-2; TRBD1 reflects the table's D call only, with no check against the DNA. TRBV21-1 is classified as a pseudogene. The CDR3 sequence is 18 residues long. CDR3 residues: CASSKELGGQGVTGELFF. CDR3 DNA: TGTGCCAGCAGCAAAGAATTAGGTGGCCAGGGGGTTACCGGGGAGCTGTTTTTT.